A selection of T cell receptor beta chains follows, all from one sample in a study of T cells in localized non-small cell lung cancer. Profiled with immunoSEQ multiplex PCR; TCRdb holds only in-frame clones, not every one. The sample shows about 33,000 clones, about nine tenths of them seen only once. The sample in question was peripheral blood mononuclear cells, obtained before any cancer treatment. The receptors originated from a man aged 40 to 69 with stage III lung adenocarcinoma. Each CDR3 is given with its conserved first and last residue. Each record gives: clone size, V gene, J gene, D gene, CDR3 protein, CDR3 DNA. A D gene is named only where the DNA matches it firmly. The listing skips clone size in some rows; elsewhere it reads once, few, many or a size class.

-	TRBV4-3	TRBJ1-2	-	CASSQIRGGVKGYTF	TGCGCCAGCAGCCAAATTCGAGGGGGAGTTAAGGGCTACACCTTC
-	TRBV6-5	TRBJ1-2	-	CASRREGGSGKGYTF	TGTGCCAGCAGAAGGGAAGGGGGATCAGGGAAAGGCTACACCTTC
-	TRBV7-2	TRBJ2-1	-	CASSPFGGTTYNEQFF	TGTGCCAGCAGCCCGTTCGGGGGTACAACCTACAATGAGCAGTTCTTC
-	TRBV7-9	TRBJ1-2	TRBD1	CASSQYPQGRRYGYTF	TGTGCCAGCAGCCAATACCCACAGGGGCGCAGGTATGGCTACACCTTC
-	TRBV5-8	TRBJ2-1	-	CASSPSRHNEQFF	TGTGCCAGCAGTCCCTCGCGGCACAATGAGCAGTTCTTC
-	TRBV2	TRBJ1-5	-	CASSGKAGTPNNQPQHF	TGTGCCAGCAGCGGGAAGGCCGGGACACCGAACAATCAGCCCCAGCATTTT
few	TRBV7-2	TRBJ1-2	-	CASSIRANYGYTF	TGTGCCAGCAGCATCAGGGCTAACTATGGCTACACCTTC
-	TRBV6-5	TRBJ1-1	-	CASSRFDPRGAEAFF	TGTGCCAGCAGCCGATTTGACCCGAGAGGGGCTGAAGCTTTCTTT
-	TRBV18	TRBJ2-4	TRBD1	CASSPDRALKNIQYF	TGTGCCAGCTCACCCGACAGGGCTCTCAAAAACATTCAGTACTTC
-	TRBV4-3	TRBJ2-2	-	CASSPRLGNTGELFF	TGCGCCAGCAGCCCCCGACTTGGGAACACCGGGGAGCTGTTTTTT